This T cell receptor (beta chain) originates from a study of blood T cell repertoires in COVID-19. About the study: The samples span acute and convalescent COVID-19 from the United States, Italy and Spain. T cells, B-cell-depleted T cells, or PBMCs supplied cDNA or gDNA.

In the original workflow: Reference gene primers were amplified, and this amplification served to estimate nucleated cell counts. Using immunoSEQ multiplex PCR, the repertoire was profiled, and TCRdb retains in-frame clones only, with some absent. The D gene and trimming were derived from the DNA, and the V and J assignments and clone size from that table. The data show about 69,000 clones, just under 80% seen once. The specimen sequenced was peripheral blood. This receptor was obtained from a human donor in a cohort sampled during active COVID-19.

The CDR3 bases are TGTGCCAGCAGCGCCCGCGAGGGCCCCTACGAGCAGTACTTC. Protein product: CASSAREGPYEQYF. The J gene is TRBJ2-7, the V gene TRBV9, with D perhaps TRBD2 (5 bases). Trimming removed 3 bases from V and 2 bases from J, with 12 bases in between. The CDR3 spans 14 residues. Germline CDR1 is SGDLS and CDR2 is YYNGEE.